This T cell receptor beta chain was sequenced in a study of blood T cell repertoires in COVID-19. Study-wide context: Acute and convalescent COVID-19 samples came from the United States, Italy and Spain. T cells, B-cell-depleted T cells, or PBMCs supplied cDNA or gDNA.

This CDR3 is built from 16 residues. Per the germline V gene, CDR1 is MGHRA and CDR2 is YSYEKL. V was shortened by 3 bases and J by 0 bases, with 14 bases between the two germline ends. As handled by the study authors: Amplifying reference gene primers gave estimates of nucleated cell counts. Clones were sequenced by immunoSEQ multiplex PCR, and TCRdb holds only the in-frame ones, with some missing. That table gives V, J and clone size, and the DNA gave D and trimming. The sample includes 140,000 to 150,000 clones, 80% to 90% seen only once; the top ten take roughly 8.8%. The V call is TRBV4-1, the J call TRBJ1-1; unclear D gene. The sequenced sample was peripheral blood. This receptor was taken from a human donor with acute or convalescent COVID-19. The donor label of this sample is uncertain. The CDR3 DNA reads TGCGCCAGCAGCCACCCCGGTTCCCGGTTGAACACTGAAGCTTTCTTT. It translates to CASSHPGSRLNTEAFF.